The present entry profiles one TCR beta chain with its context. The sample comes from a study of regulatory T cells in long-lasting Graves disease. The time point: newly diagnosed GD, antithyroid drugs for less than 3 months. RNA extracted from PBMCs served as the sequencing template. Library construction for TCR beta used iRepertoire HTBI primers and Arm-PCR of CDR3 regions. In the original processing: Samples collectively showed approximately 62 TRBV and fewer than 15 TRBJ segments. From the multiplex PCR reads, TCRdb called clonotypes with MiXCR, one entry per CDR3 protein. TCRdb's processing, not the authors', yielded these V and J calls. In the table there are hundreds of thousands of distinct CDR3 sequences, approximately 15% of which are singletons. The data were also submitted as part of a second study, on T cells in Graves' hyperthyroidism and ophthalmopathy. Turning to that study: Uncontrolled infections, other autoimmune diseases, pregnancy or lactation led to exclusion of patients. Appearing also in blood were most of the thyroid clonotypes expanded above 0.001.

The specimen comprised peripheral blood mononuclear cells (PBMCs), sampled at new diagnosis, from a patient treated with antithyroid drugs. The sequence was collected from a woman in her 30s with Graves disease.

This CDR3 is CAWSPQGNNQPQHF. Written as DNA, the CDR3 is TGTGCCTGGAGTCCACAGGGGAACAATCAGCCCCAGCATTTT. The rearrangement links TRBV30 to TRBJ1-5, with TRBD1 identical over 7 bases. There are 14 residues in the CDR3. Germline assignment: CDR1 GTSNPN and CDR2 SVGIG (reference sequence). The V gene end was trimmed by 2 bases and the J gene end by 3 bases; junction bases not matched to a gene: 4.